The text below deals with one T cell receptor beta chain. Its antigen is currently not known. The junction departs from germline at one end; a sequencing error may be responsible. Samples from volunteer blood donors who had recovered from COVID-19 were contributed by a second Seattle source. Whole blood was collected in K2EDTA tubes by collaborating institutions according to the institutions' own protocols. For TCRbeta analysis, collaborators shipped samples in one of three forms: frozen whole blood, isolated PBMCs, or DNA extracted from either of those sample types. The CDR3, cysteine through phenylalanine, is 15 amino acids long. Only CDR3 DNA remains: 45 bases, in frame from the first base. From the germline V gene (reference sequence), CDR1 is SSHAT and CDR2 is FNYEAQ. This record comes from a study of blood T cell repertoires in COVID-19 (dated by TCRdb to the early 2020s). Background on the whole study: Samples from collaborators originated in the United States, Italy and Spain and spanned both the acute and convalescent phases of COVID-19. The material from the prospective study consisted of cDNA or gDNA derived from T cells, B-cell-depleted T cells, or PBMCs. Deeply sampled blood TCRbeta repertoires from subjects exposed to, actively infected with, or recovered from COVID-19 were included in the dataset. The repertoires were made available in a free public database intended to serve as a resource for research on the immune response to SARS-CoV-2. The samples were drawn from the first 160 participants of the ongoing ImmuneRACE study and from 1,254 subjects provided by 6 global collaborators. Sample metadata almost always included a de-identified subject ID, COVID-19 status, age in years and sex. Where HLA class I and class II types were available, the types were taken from metadata supplied by the sample provider, not from assay-based typing. The full study reports these points: Clinical and demographic metadata were provided uncurated, with the amount varying by source and participant.

TCRbeta CDR3 regions were amplified from genomic DNA by means of the immunoSEQ Assay, a bias-controlled multiplex PCR. The original methods were these. The number of nucleated cells in each sample was estimated from the amplification of reference gene primers within the assay. To quantify the absolute abundance of each unique TCRbeta CDR3 rearrangement, sequence reads were collapsed and filtered. Productive Simpson clonality was computed per sample as the square root of Simpson's diversity index over productive rearrangements. TCRdb limited this immuneACCESS table to in-frame rearrangements with V and J called. A share of clones is missing; checked studies link under half to unresolved V genes, and the rest is unexplained. V and J calls and clone size are given by that table; D and trimming were obtained from the DNA. The sample table records about 250,000 clones; approximately 86% of these occur just once. About 1.7% of the sample goes to the ten largest clones.

Here the chain combines TRBV7-7 and TRBJ2-5, and 7 junctional nucleotides match TRBD1. The TCR was taken from an older woman who had recovered from COVID-19. Sequenced material: peripheral blood. The CDR3 amino acid sequence is: CASSLAGTAQETQYF. The base sequence is TGTGCTAGCAGCTTAGCCGGGACAGCCCAAGAGACCCAGTACTTC.